This entry concerns a single TCR beta chain. The antigen remains undetermined. This entry is derived from a study of Ad26.COV2.S vaccination and SARS-CoV-2 variants. Study in general: COV1001, an Ad26.COV2.S trial, supplied this vaccine-arm donor.

Study outcomes and limitations: Spike-specific TCR breadth in vaccine recipients exceeded that seen in placebo recipients. Reportedly, spike-specific CD8+ and CD4+ T cell responses achieved substantial breadth once vaccination had taken place. Participants given vaccine showed non-spike TCR breadth similar to that of placebo recipients.

Only in-frame clones appear in the TCRdb table, and some are missing; sequencing was by immunoSEQ multiplex PCR. The sample carries roughly 350,000 clones, around 89% recorded once. Treatment noted: around 19 received Ad26.COV2.S at low or high dose, single or two shots; about 5 received placebo; per-sample allocation not given. Sampling happened 63 days after the first vaccine or placebo injection. V lost 2 bases, J lost 3 bases, and 14 bases lay in between. CDR3 length: 17 residues. Germline loops: CDR1 SGHDN, CDR2 FVKESK. The chain employs TRBV14 and TRBJ2-6, with TRBD1 as a possible D gene (5 bases). The receptor comes from a person between 18 and 65 years old who received the Ad26.COV2.S COVID-19 vaccine or a placebo. Sequences were derived from peripheral blood, sampled in a trial of Ad26.COV2.S vaccine versus placebo. The CDR3 is CASSQIRGGFGANVLTF. The CDR3 coding sequence is TGTGCCAGCAGCCAAATTAGGGGTGGGTTTGGGGCCAACGTCCTGACTTTC.